The sequence of this TCR beta chain was determined in a study of identical twins. General study points: High-abundance cord blood beta clonotypes had fewer insertions; memory repertoires showed none. Out-of-frame alpha sequences common to twins were enriched for low generation probability.

Healthy Caucasians were all of the donors. Worth noting for this clonotype: Its antigen is not identified.

A universal primer site arose from template switching, and cDNA bore unique molecular identifiers. In TCRdb, the 5' RACE reads were re-called with MiXCR into one record per CDR3 protein. The table has approximately 500,000 distinct CDR3 sequences, approximately 16% seen once. These same data were also listed under a study on yellow fever vaccine responses in identical twins.

The sample was CD4+ T cells sorted from blood. This TCR was recovered from a woman aged 18 to 35 in good health.

CDR3 in amino acids: CASSLSAGGRAPYEQYF. The CDR3 DNA reads as TGTGCCAGCAGCTTGTCTGCCGGCGGGAGGGCCCCCTACGAGCAGTACTTC. This chain connects TRBV7-8 to TRBJ2-7; 9 bases are a match to TRBD2. Germline V gene data show CDR1 as SGHVS and CDR2 as FQNEAQ. The ends lost 3 bases at V and 2 bases at J; junction bases unmatched: 11. This CDR3 has 17 residues.